This T cell receptor (beta chain) came from a study of blood T cell repertoires in COVID-19. Looking at the study overall: Sites across the United States, Italy and Spain contributed samples from acute and convalescent COVID-19. Sources were T cells, B-cell-depleted T cells, or PBMCs; the material itself was cDNA or gDNA.

In germline, CDR1 is SGDLS, CDR2 YYNGEE. The CDR3 consists of 14 residues. J was trimmed by 8 bases and V by 2 bases; bases with no gene match: 4. Original data processing: Quantification of nucleated cells was approximated via reference gene primer amplification. Repertoires were generated with immunoSEQ multiplex PCR, while TCRdb's copy carries only in-frame clones and drops some. The DNA was the basis for D and trimming; V, J and clone size are from that table. The sample includes 200,000 to 250,000 clones, around nine tenths seen only once; the top ten take approximately 12%. V gene TRBV9 combines with J gene TRBJ2-1, with 10 bases that match TRBD1. Sequenced: peripheral blood. The receptor comes from a woman between 18 and 29 years old who had recovered from COVID-19. Here the CDR3 DNA reads TGTGCCAGCAGCGTGGGACAGGGGTTCGATGAGCAGTTCTTC. As protein: CASSVGQGFDEQFF.